This T cell receptor (beta chain) emerged from a study of T cells in Graves' hyperthyroidism and ophthalmopathy. The study, taken as a whole, reports: Classification by a 13 V-J model distinguished ophthalmopathy from stable hyperthyroidism.

Thyroid ultrasound, orbital computed tomography, clinical symptoms, and serum thyroxine and TRAb underpinned diagnoses. The authors obtained PBMCs from 9 to 10 ml of fresh peripheral blood. Worth noting for this clonotype: No antigen is known for it.

CDR1 and CDR2 from the germline V gene are ENHRY and SYGVKD. The CDR3 has 14 residues. V lost 11 bases to trimming and J lost 5 bases, with 18 bases between them. Researchers took RNA transcripts and amplified the TCR beta CDR3 regions from them. In the first-round RT-PCR of the TCR CDR3, the HTBI primer set was used. TCRdb reanalysed the multiplex PCR reads using MiXCR and keeps one entry per CDR3 protein. The table lists 380,000 or so distinct CDR3 sequences, roughly 14% of them singletons. The chain couples TRBV10-3 to TRBJ1-4; no definite D call. This receptor was identified in a woman in her 30s with Graves' hyperthyroidism. Sequencing input: blood. This CDR3 reads CAARAGRGNEKLFF. The CDR3 DNA follows: TGTGCCGCCCGAGCGGGTCGGGGAAATGAAAAACTGTTTTTT.